This T cell receptor beta chain was identified in a study of blood T cell repertoires in COVID-19. Germline V gene lookup returns CDR1 SNHLY and CDR2 FYNNEI. The length of the CDR3 is 13 residues. V lost 6 bases to trimming and J lost 4 bases, with 10 bases between them. Produced via immunoSEQ multiplex PCR; TCRdb's table is partial and in-frame only. The sample carries around 450,000 clones, about nine tenths recorded once. The rearrangement links TRBV2 to TRBJ1-5; D not certain. The TCR sequence derives from a woman between 18 and 29 years old who had recovered from COVID-19. The sample was PBMCs or T cells enriched from blood (not recorded which). For the CDR3, the DNA is TGTGCCAGCAGCCATACAGAGAATCAGCCCCAGCATTTT. Translation: CASSHTENQPQHF.